Below, one T cell receptor beta chain is given with its context. Its target is unknown. This entry belongs to a study of T cell responses to AZD1222 COVID-19 vaccine. General study points: Baseline seropositivity occurred in only six AZD1222 recipients. There were vaccine-associated CD4 TCRs across spike, dominant at 160-218 and 743-854. The peak T cell response came first, and repertoires were sampled only after it.

Sequencing used immunoSEQ multiplex PCR; TCRdb keeps in-frame clones, though not all of them. Found here are about 94,000 clones, roughly 89% of them singletons; the top ten hold roughly 9%. The CDR3 length is 15 residues. The trim removed 2 bases at V and 0 bases at J, leaving 2 bases unmatched. Germline assignment: CDR1 MNHEY and CDR2 SMNVEV (reference sequence). The specimen comprised peripheral blood, sampled on day 0 of AZD1222 vaccination. This TCR was sampled from an adult in good health. This rearrangement joins TRBV27 to TRBJ2-3; TRBD1 agrees at 7 bases. The CDR3 nucleotides are TGTGCCAGCAGTTTAGAGGACAGGAGCACAGATACGCAGTATTTT. Translation: CASSLEDRSTDTQYF.